One and the same sample provided the 6 T cell receptor beta chains below, sequenced in a study of blood T cell repertoires in COVID-19. Clones were sequenced by immunoSEQ multiplex PCR, and TCRdb holds only the in-frame ones, with some missing. Of about 440,000 clones in the sample, about nine tenths were seen once. Sequenced: PBMCs or T cells enriched from blood (not recorded which). The receptors were sampled from a man aged 18 to 35 who had recovered from COVID-19.

The genes are TRBV7-9 and TRBJ2-1; tentative D call: TRBD1 (6 bases). CDR3 size: 15 residues. V gave up 4 bases and J gave up 4 bases, with 14 bases separating them. The germline V gene has CDR1 SEHNR and CDR2 FQNEAQ (reference sequence). In DNA form, the CDR3 reads TGTGCCAGCAGCTGGGCCAGGGGACCTTACAATGAGCAGTTCTTC. Protein: CASSWARGPYNEQFF.

The V and J genes are TRBV7-8 and TRBJ1-1; D is unclear. Germline assignment: CDR1 SGHVS and CDR2 FQNEAQ. Trimming took off 5 bases at V and 4 bases at J, with 11 bases between the two ends. This CDR3 region has 13 residues. In nucleotides, the CDR3 is TGTGCCAGCAGCCAGAGGGTACCCACTGAAGCTTTCTTT. It yields the protein CASSQRVPTEAFF. The full variable domain, rest sourced from reference TRBV7-8 and TRBJ1-1, is GAGVSQSPRYKVAKRGQDVALRCDPISGHVSLFWYQQALGQGPEFLTYFQNEAQLDKSGLPSDRFFAERPEGSVSTLKIQRTQQEDSAVYLCASSQRVPTEAFFGQGTRLTVV.

The chain employs TRBV4-1 and TRBJ2-6, with 7 bases matching TRBD2. The CDR3 length is 16 residues. CDR1 is MGHRA, CDR2 YSYEKL, per germline. Trimming cost V 1 base and J 4 bases; bases outside gene matches: 4. Here the CDR3 DNA reads TGCGCCAGCAGCCAAGGGGAGGGCAGGGGGGCCAACGTCCTGACTTTC. Translation gives CASSQGEGRGANVLTF.

V usage is TRBV27 and J usage is TRBJ2-1, with 13 bases lining up with TRBD2. The CDR3 spans 18 residues. V dropped 4 bases and J dropped 6; count of bases not matched to a gene: 12. Germline CDR1 and CDR2: MNHEY and SMNVEV (reference sequence). The CDR3 protein is CASSSYPKTSGGGNEQFF. The CDR3 DNA sequence: TGTGCCAGCAGTTCCTACCCGAAAACTAGCGGGGGGGGCAATGAGCAGTTCTTC.

This clone was seen just once. J is TRBJ1-3 and V is TRBV3-1 (or the pseudogene TRBV3-2); TRBD1 might be the D (5 bases). Germline CDR1 and CDR2: LGHDT and YNNKEL (reference sequence). This CDR3 comprises 17 residues. The V gene lost 0 bases and the J gene lost 4 bases, with 16 bases spanning the gap. The DNA for the CDR3 is TGTGCCAGCAGCCAAGATCTAGGGTCGGGGGGAGGAAACACCATATATTTT. Its translation is CASSQDLGSGGGNTIYF.

The chain combines TRBV2 with TRBJ2-1; D not certain. The CDR3 runs to 11 residues. Between the trimmed V and J ends, which lost 2 bases and 11 bases, there was a span of 7 bases. Germline V lookup: CDR1 SNHLY, CDR2 FYNNEI. The DNA of the CDR3 is TGTGCCAGCAGTGAACAGAAAAAGCAGTTCTTC. It yields the protein CASSEQKKQFF.